The source of this T cell receptor beta chain is a study of immune evolution from preneoplasia to lung adenocarcinoma. The repertoire was sequenced with immunoSEQ multiplex PCR; TCRdb's copy has only in-frame clones and lacks some. The sample includes roughly 3,500 clones, roughly half of them seen just once. With regard to this clone: What it binds is unknown.

The CDR3 is 14 residues long. Germline V gene sequence: CDR1 MDHEN, CDR2 SYDVKM. V was cut by 3 bases and J by 2 bases, with 10 bases left in between. Study observations and caveats: Normal lung had highest clonality; later lesions appeared denser, more diverse. Normal lung had the highest top T cell clone frequencies.

The sequencing sample was made of FFPE normal lung tissue adjacent to the tumor. The J gene is TRBJ1-1, the V gene TRBV28; TRBD1 might be the D (6 bases). The sequence derives from a person aged 45 to 59 with lung adenocarcinoma. The DNA for the CDR3 is TGTGCCAGCAGTTTTGGGACAATTAACACTGAAGCTTTCTTT. It encodes CASSFGTINTEAFF.